The 15 T cell receptor beta chains below were found in one sample sequenced in a study of T cells in Graves' hyperthyroidism and ophthalmopathy (dated by TCRdb to about 2019). The library was generated by multiplex PCR. Sequencing instrument: Illumina HiSeq 2000. The TCR beta CDR3 regions were amplified from RNA transcripts. For the first round of RT-PCR on the TCR CDR3, the HTBI primer set was used together with the Qiagen OneStep RT-PCR kit. In-frame beta chains were kept once TCRdb had trimmed the public reads at Q25 with fastp and called clones with MiXCR. One record per CDR3 amino acid sequence lists the most common genes and DNA. The sample table lists roughly 500,000 distinct CDR3 sequences, 20% to 25% of them with a count of one. Approximately 49% of the sample belongs to the ten largest clones. The sample comprised blood. The receptors here all came from a woman between 65 and 79 years old with Graves' ophthalmopathy.

This clonotype was recorded at least ten times. This chain connects TRBV10-3 to TRBJ1-3; unclear D gene. The CDR3 runs 14 residues. Germline V gene sequence: CDR1 ENHRY, CDR2 SYGVKD. Trimming stripped 6 bases from V and 4 bases from J, with 13 bases between. CDR3 residues: CAISRETGGNTIYF. The CDR3 DNA follows: TGTGCCATCAGCCGCGAGACCGGGGGAAACACCATATATTTT.

This clonotype was seen more than once but under ten times. A junction end diverges from the germline sequence, so it may reflect a read error. V usage is TRBV3-1 and J usage is TRBJ2-3; TRBD2 matches at 7 bases. CDR3 length: 16 residues. Per the germline V gene, CDR1 is LGHDT and CDR2 is YNNKEL (reference sequence). The CDR3 nucleotides are TGTGCCAGCAGCGAAGACGGACTAGATCCTGCAGATACGCAGTATTTT. It translates to CASSEDGLDPADTQYF.

The chain carries TRBV12-5 and TRBJ2-1; the D gene is possibly TRBD1 (6 bases). CDR3 length: 16 residues. From germline, CDR1 is LGHNT and CDR2 FRNRAP. Trimming left V 6 bases short and J 6 bases short, with 21 bases between. The CDR3 protein is CASGHPRGDGGNEQFF. In DNA form, the CDR3 reads TGTGCTAGTGGCCACCCCAGGGGTGATGGTGGCAATGAGCAGTTCTTC. The variable domain in full, with the rest retrieved from reference TRBV12-5 and TRBJ2-1, is DARVTQTPRHKVTEMGQEVTMRCQPILGHNTVFWYRQTMMQGLELLAYFRNRAPLDDSGMPKDRFSAEMPDATLATLKIQPSEPRDSAVYFCASGHPRGDGGNEQFFGPGTRLTVL.

The V and J genes are TRBV29-1 and TRBJ1-5; D ambiguous. The CDR3 runs 12 residues. CDR1 is SQVTM, CDR2 ANQGSEA, per germline. V was trimmed by 7 bases and J by 0 bases, leaving 7 bases between them. CDR3 loop: CSAADSNQPQHF. CDR3 in DNA: TGCAGCGCAGCAGATAGCAATCAGCCCCAGCATTTT.

This clonotype was recorded many times. The rearrangement links TRBV20-1 to TRBJ2-5; 8 nucleotides match TRBD2. The CDR3 length is 15 residues. Germline lookup yields CDR1 DFQATT and CDR2 SNEGSKA (reference sequence). V was clipped by 3 bases and J by 3 bases; unmatched bases: 9. CDR3 nucleotides: TGCAGTGCTAGTACCAACGGACTAGCCGAAGAGACCCAGTACTTC. Its protein is CSASTNGLAEETQYF.

This clonotype was observed a handful of times. This chain uses TRBV10-1 with TRBJ2-7; 11 bases agree with TRBD2. After removal of 0 bases from V and 7 bases from J, the junction contained 5 bases not matched to a gene. The germline gives CDR1 WNHNN, CDR2 SYGVQD (reference sequence). The CDR3 extends over 15 amino acids. The CDR3, as DNA: TGCGCCAGCAGTGAGTCGAGACTAGCGGGATTTGAGCAGTACTTC. Its protein is CASSESRLAGFEQYF.

This clonotype was seen only a few times. This chain connects TRBV11-2 to TRBJ2-7, with 8 bases lining up with TRBD2. This CDR3 spans 19 amino acids. V was clipped by 0 bases and J by 1 base; unmatched bases: 14. Germline CDR1 is SGHAT and CDR2 is FQNNGV. The CDR3 sequence is CASSLDARGGASRSYEQYF. In DNA form, the CDR3 reads TGTGCCAGCAGCTTAGATGCCCGGGGGGGGGCTAGCCGATCCTACGAGCAGTACTTC.

This clonotype was picked up a small number of times. The V call is TRBV9, the J call TRBJ1-1; D remains unclear. The CDR3 runs to 13 residues. Per germline, CDR1 SGDLS and CDR2 YYNGEE. Trimming took 4 bases from V and 1 from J, leaving 8 bases between them. The CDR3 DNA is TGTGCCAGCAGCCCAAATCCGAACACTGAAGCTTTCTTT. Its translation: CASSPNPNTEAFF.

The chain employs TRBV24-1 and TRBJ2-3; 8 nucleotides line up with TRBD2. Trimming at V came to 5 bases and at J to 9 bases, leaving 9 bases not matched to a gene. In germline, CDR1 is KGHDR, CDR2 SFDVKD. The CDR3 is made up of 14 amino acids. CDR3 sequence reads: CATSAPGAGGTQYF. CDR3 DNA: TGTGCCACCAGTGCTCCCGGGGCGGGGGGAACGCAGTATTTT.

The chain employs TRBV29-1 and TRBJ2-2, with 7 bases matching TRBD2. The CDR3 totals 14 residues. The V and J ends lost 6 bases and 5 bases, in that order; junction bases with no gene match: 9. Per the germline V gene, CDR1 is SQVTM and CDR2 is ANQGSEA. The CDR3, as DNA: TGCAGCGTACGAGAAATACTAGCGACCGGGGAGCTGTTTTTT. This translates into CSVREILATGELFF.

The gene calls are TRBV2 and TRBJ2-7; TRBD2 is a possible D gene (6 bases). This CDR3 comprises 16 residues. Per germline, CDR1 SNHLY and CDR2 FYNNEI. V was trimmed by 8 bases and J by 3 bases, leaving 23 bases between them. This CDR3 is CASGVPGSGRIYEQYF. CDR3 sequence (DNA): TGTGCCAGCGGTGTTCCTGGGTCAGGGAGGATCTACGAGCAGTACTTC.

This chain uses TRBV10-3 with TRBJ2-1; 10 bases fit TRBD2. V dropped 4 bases and J dropped 7; count of bases not matched to a gene: 4. The germline V gene has CDR1 ENHRY and CDR2 SYGVKD. This CDR3 contains 14 residues. The CDR3 is CAISVASGSNEQFF. As DNA, the CDR3 is TGTGCCATCAGTGTTGCTAGCGGGAGTAATGAGCAGTTCTTC.

The rearrangement uses TRBV28 and TRBJ1-3; no clear D gene. The V end lost 7 bases, the J end lost 0 bases, and 10 bases lay between the germline ends. This CDR3 region has 14 residues. Germline loops: CDR1 MDHEN, CDR2 SYDVKM. The DNA for the CDR3 is TGTGCCAGCACCCCTGGCTCCTCTGGAAACACCATATATTTT. Residues: CASTPGSSGNTIYF.

For this clonotype: One end of the junction does not line up with germline, which may come from a read error. V gene TRBV29-1 combines with J gene TRBJ2-1, with 7 bases fitting TRBD2. The CDR3 loop spans 16 amino acids. Germline V gives CDR1 SQVTM, CDR2 ANQGSEA. The DNA of the CDR3 is TGCGGCGTTGAAGATACGGGGGGAGGGGCCTACAATGAGCAGTTCTTC. This sequence encodes CGVEDTGGGAYNEQFF.

J is TRBJ2-3 and V is TRBV7-3; 11 bases map to TRBD2. CDR1 SGHTA and CDR2 FQGTGA come from the germline V gene. The length of the CDR3 is 19 residues. V was pared by 4 bases and J by 2 bases, with 14 bases of the junction left unmatched. The chain's CDR3 is CASSSAAVTSGMATDTQYF. In DNA form, the CDR3 reads TGTGCCAGCAGCTCTGCGGCCGTGACTAGCGGGATGGCCACAGATACGCAGTATTTT. Together with reference TRBV7-3 and TRBJ2-3, the CDR3 gives the full variable domain: GAGVSQTPSNKVTEKGKYVELRCDPISGHTALYWYRQSLGQGPEFLIYFQGTGAADDSGLPNDRFFAVRPEGSVSTLKIQRTERGDSAVYLCASSSAAVTSGMATDTQYFGPGTRLTVL.